The rows below give T cell receptor beta chains drawn from one sample of a study of human T cells and chemical hapten exposure. TCRdb reprocessed the RACE reads with MiXCR, giving one entry per CDR3 protein. Of 65,000 to 85,000 distinct CDR3 sequences in the sample, 12% are singletons; the top ten hold roughly 4%. Source: whole blood, taken in connection with sensitization to the hapten diphenylcyclopropenone (DPC). These receptor sequences come from a woman aged 60-75 years with alopecia areata. Some clones in this sample may be carry-over from other donors' samples. CDR3s include the opening cysteine and the closing phenylalanine or tryptophan. D genes are given only for firm matches. Size is stated for part of the rows, as once, few or many counts, or as a class when the clone is expanded.

len	d_gene	v_gene	j_gene	abundance	CDR3nt	CDR3aa
13	NA	TRBV19	TRBJ2-7	many	TGTGCCACCCGGTCGGGGGCCTCCTACGAGCAGTACTTC	CATRSGASYEQYF
15	TRBD1	TRBV7-6	TRBJ2-1	many	TGTGCCAGCAGCCCGAGGACAGGGGCCTACAATGAGCAGTTCTTC	CASSPRTGAYNEQFF
13	NA	TRBV7-2	TRBJ1-2	NA	TGTGCCAGCACTAGGGGTTTTATCTATGGCTACACCTTC	CASTRGFIYGYTF
16	NA	TRBV4-1	TRBJ1-3	few	TGCGCCAGCAGCCAAGCCGTACAGGGAGTAGGAAACACCATATATTTT	CASSQAVQGVGNTIYF
13	NA	TRBV9	TRBJ2-1	NA	TGTGCCAGCCAACACCCTCCCTACAATGAGCAGTTCTTC	CASQHPPYNEQFF
13	NA	TRBV27	TRBJ2-2	NA	TGTGCCAGCATGAGCTGGACCACCGGGGAGCTGTTTTTT	CASMSWTTGELFF
18	NA	TRBV6-5	TRBJ1-1	few	TGTGCCAGCAGTAAGATGACCGGACAGTCAAGTATGAACACTGAAGCTTTCTTT	CASSKMTGQSSMNTEAFF
17	TRBD2	TRBV7-7	TRBJ2-1	many	TGTGCTAGCAGCCCCAAATGGGGACTAGCGGGGGTAAATGAGCAGTTCTTC	CASSPKWGLAGVNEQFF
15	NA	TRBV2	TRBJ2-2	NA	TGTGCCAGCAGTCTGGGACAAACGGGCACCGGGGAGCTGTTTTTT	CASSLGQTGTGELFF
10	NA	TRBV29-1	TRBJ1-2	many	TGCAGCGTTGAGGACTATGGCTACACCTTC	CSVEDYGYTF
11	NA	TRBV7-2	TRBJ2-7	many	TGTGCCAGCAGCTCGTTCTACGAGCAGTACTTC	CASSSFYEQYF
14	NA	TRBV11-1	TRBJ2-1	few	TGTGCCAGCACCCCGAGGGGTTTGGGCAATGAGCAGTTCTTC	CASTPRGLGNEQFF
12	NA	TRBV7-2	TRBJ2-2	medium-sized	TGTGCCAGCAGCGAAATACGCGGGGAGCTGTTTTTT	CASSEIRGELFF
17	NA	TRBV6-1	TRBJ2-3	NA	TGTGCCAGCAGTGACCCCACACGCAGTATTCTCGCAGATACGCAGTATTTT	CASSDPTRSILADTQYF
17	TRBD1	TRBV20-1	TRBJ1-2	many	TGCAGTGCTCCACATTTTCCAGGACAGGGAACTAACTATGGCTACACCTTC	CSAPHFPGQGTNYGYTF
15	TRBD2	TRBV7-6	TRBJ2-3	NA	TGTGCCAGCAGCGTTAGCGGGGGTAGTGCAGATACGCGGTATTTT	CASSVSGGSADTRYF
13	NA	TRBV6-1	TRBJ1-1	few	TGTGCCAGCAAGTTCGAGCCGAACACTGAAGCTTTCTTT	CASKFEPNTEAFF